Sequencing of this T cell receptor (beta chain) was carried out in a study of neurological immune-mediated disorders. Notes on the study in general: In HTLV-1-associated myelopathy, TCR clonal expansion was greatest, whereas multiple sclerosis had the least, falling below healthy controls.

Germline-derived CDR1 and CDR2 are LGHNA and YNFKEQ. Trimming cost V 7 bases and J 3 bases; bases outside gene matches: 8. The CDR3 has 15 amino acids. Relative to its sample, this clonotype is medium-sized. What it binds is unknown. The cDNA was synthesized by 5'RACE incorporating 10-nucleotide random UMIs. TCRdb re-called the 5' RACE reads with MiXCR, one entry per CDR3 protein. The table records about 55,000 distinct CDR3 sequences, around 24% of them present only once. Time point of the sample: technical triplicate 2. The chain carries TRBV4-2 and TRBJ2-7; 11 bases map to TRBD2. The specimen was PBMCs. The sequence was collected from a man between 60 and 75 years old with HTLV-1-associated myelopathy (HAM/TSP). The CDR3 DNA is TGTGCCAGCAAATATACACTAGCGGGAGACTACGAGCAGTACTTC. It translates to CASKYTLAGDYEQYF.